This T cell receptor (beta chain) was documented in a study of blood T cell repertoires in COVID-19. Per the original methods: Researchers report that nucleated cell counts were estimated from reference gene primer amplification. TCRdb's copy holds only in-frame clones and misses some; the assay was immunoSEQ multiplex PCR. V, J and clone size were drawn from that table, and D and trimming were deduced from the DNA. The sample includes 43,000 or so clones, 86% of them seen just once. The germline CDR1 and CDR2 sequences are SEHNR and FQNEAQ (reference sequence). This CDR3 spans 16 amino acids. Between the trimmed V and J ends, which lost 4 bases and 0 bases, there was a span of 15 bases.

This receptor was obtained from a man in his sixties with active COVID-19. The chain is built from TRBV7-9 and TRBJ1-1, with D perhaps matching TRBD1 (5 bases). Sequencing used peripheral blood. CDR3 bases: TGTGCCAGCAGCTCCCTCAGAAGGGGTCTGAACACTGAAGCTTTCTTT. Its translation is CASSSLRRGLNTEAFF.